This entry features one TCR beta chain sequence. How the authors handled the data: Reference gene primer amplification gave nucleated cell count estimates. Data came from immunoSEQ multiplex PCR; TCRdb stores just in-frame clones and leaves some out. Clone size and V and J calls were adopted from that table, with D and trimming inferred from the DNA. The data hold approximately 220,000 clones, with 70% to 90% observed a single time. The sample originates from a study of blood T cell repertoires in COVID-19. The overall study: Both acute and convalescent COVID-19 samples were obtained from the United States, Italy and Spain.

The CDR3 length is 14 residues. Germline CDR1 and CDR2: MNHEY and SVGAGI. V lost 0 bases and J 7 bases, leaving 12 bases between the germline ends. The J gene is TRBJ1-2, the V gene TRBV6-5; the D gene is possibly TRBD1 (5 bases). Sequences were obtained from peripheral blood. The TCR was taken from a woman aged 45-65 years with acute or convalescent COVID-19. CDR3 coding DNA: TGTGCCAGCAGTTACTCTAGCAGGGCGGCTGGCTACACCTTC. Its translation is CASSYSSRAAGYTF.